This T cell receptor (beta chain) was recorded in a study of T-cell reconstitution after alpha-beta-depleted transplantation in children. Researchers prepared the TCRbeta library using unique molecular identifiers, the study reports. TCRdb fed the PCR reads into MiXCR, producing one record per CDR3 protein. This table holds 500,000 to 750,000 distinct CDR3 sequences, roughly 13% found once. With 0 bases removed from V and 4 bases from J, the gap between germline ends came to 21 bases. The CDR3 is made up of 18 amino acids. Germline CDR1 reads SGDLS; CDR2 reads YYNGEE. Source: PBMCs, mostly from graft donor cells, taken 360 days after TCRalphabeta/CD19-depleted stem cell transplant. This chain connects TRBV9 to TRBJ2-3; TRBD1 is a possible D gene (7 bases). The receptor was derived from a male patient younger than 18 who had a stem cell transplant for acute myeloid leukemia, so the T cells may come from the graft donor. The DNA for the CDR3 is TGTGCCAGCAGCGTAGAATTGCGGGACAGAGGCTCCGCAGATACGCAGTATTTT. It is translated as CASSVELRDRGSADTQYF.